This passage covers 8 T cell receptor beta chains from one sample sequenced in a study of control samples from healthy donors and cancer patients. The method was immunoSEQ multiplex PCR; TCRdb's version includes in-frame clones alone and lacks a portion of them. Here the sample spans about 150,000 clones, around 96% being singletons. Sequencing was done on a sample of blood. These receptors all stem from a man aged 40-49 years in good health.

This clone was observed once. The rearrangement uses TRBV24-1 and TRBJ1-1; tentative D call: TRBD1 (5 bases). Germline V gene lookup returns CDR1 KGHDR and CDR2 SFDVKD. Trimming took off 3 bases at V and 1 base at J, with 8 bases between the two ends. The CDR3 length is 14 residues. The CDR3 region has the DNA TGTGCCACCAGTGATCCAGGGACGAACACTGAAGCTTTCTTT. It encodes CATSDPGTNTEAFF.

The genes are TRBV6-5 and TRBJ1-1; D gene unclear. The CDR3 consists of 13 residues. The germline V gene encodes CDR1 MNHEY and CDR2 SVGAGI. Trimming stripped 5 bases from V and 1 base from J, with 8 bases between. The CDR3 region has the DNA TGTGCCAGCAGTCAGTCAGGGAACACTGAAGCTTTCTTT. As protein: CASSQSGNTEAFF.

This chain joins TRBV5-5 and TRBJ1-6; possible D gene TRBD1, 6 bases. From germline, CDR1 is SGHKS and CDR2 YYEKEE (reference sequence). The CDR3 runs 14 residues. The ends were cut back, 4 bases at V and 7 bases at J, with 12 bases in the middle. CDR3 bases: TGTGCCAGCAGCGCCCCCAGGGGAAATTCACCCCTCCACTTT. This translates into CASSAPRGNSPLHF.

The sample holds one count of this clone. The rearrangement links TRBV19 to TRBJ1-1, with TRBD1 identical over 7 bases. Germline CDR1 is LNHDA and CDR2 is SQIVND (reference sequence). Trimming removed 3 bases from V and 7 bases from J; junction bases left unmatched: 5. This CDR3 spans 13 amino acids. CDR3 in amino acids: CASSIRRDSEAFF. In DNA, the CDR3 is TGTGCCAGTAGTATTAGGCGGGACAGTGAAGCTTTCTTT.

The chain employs TRBV6-5 and TRBJ1-1; weak D call: TRBD1 (6 bases). Per the germline V gene, CDR1 is MNHEY and CDR2 is SVGAGI. The CDR3 loop spans 13 amino acids. The germline V and J ends were trimmed by 6 bases and 8 bases, with 16 bases remaining between them. CDR3 amino acids: CASRAGVDVEAFF. In DNA, the CDR3 is TGTGCCAGCAGAGCAGGGGTTGATGTCGAAGCTTTCTTT.

The J gene is TRBJ1-1, the V gene TRBV19; 8 positions agree with TRBD1. Germline CDR1 reads LNHDA; CDR2 reads SQIVND (reference sequence). CDR3 length equals 13 residues. The J segment lost 5 bases and the V segment lost 8 bases, leaving 7 bases of the junction unmatched. The CDR3 loop is CASGQGMRTEAFF. The CDR3, as DNA: TGTGCCAGTGGACAGGGTATGAGAACTGAAGCTTTCTTT.

The CDR3 loop is CASSFTGGTGELFF. Here the CDR3 DNA reads TGCGCCAGCAGCTTCACAGGGGGGACCGGGGAGCTGTTTTTT. The gene calls are TRBV5-1 and TRBJ2-2; TRBD1 matches at 8 bases. Germline CDR1 reads SGHRS; CDR2 reads YFSETQ. The CDR3 sequence is 14 residues long. V shed 2 bases, J shed 5 bases, and the junction held 2 bases outside the gene matches.

V is TRBV13 and J is TRBJ2-7; 7 bases align to TRBD1. CDR3 size: 14 residues. In germline, CDR1 is PRHDT, CDR2 FYEKMQ (reference sequence). V lost 5 bases, J lost 6 bases, and 10 bases stayed unmatched. The CDR3 DNA sequence: TGTGCCAGCAGCCGGGGACAGCCTAGTTTCGAGCAGTACTTC. Translated: CASSRGQPSFEQYF.